This entry is about one TCR beta chain. Its antigen specificity is not known. No much larger clonotype is one base removed from it; base qualities were not supplied. Explained via the paper, the time point label denotes: cells obtained before transplantation from donor or recipient. CD3+CD4+ and CD3+CD8+ populations were FACS-sorted from unstimulated pre-transplant donor and recipient cells taken from spleen or lymph nodes. Preparation of the library involved the immunoSEQ multiplex PCR assay. In most patients, genomic DNA was isolated using the Qiagen DNeasy Blood and Tissue Kit and sent frozen to Adaptive Biotechnologies for TCR sequencing. High-throughput TCR-beta CDR3 sequencing of genomic DNA from most patients was performed by Adaptive Biotechnologies. The authors' analysis ran thus. TCR sequencing data for around 20 patients were retrieved from Adaptive's ImmunoSEQ software; three other patients were processed with MiXCR and VDJtools. To correct CD4 versus CD8 sorting errors, any sequence found in both subsets at a frequency ratio below 5:1 was removed. CDR3 nucleotide sequences shared between donor and recipient were removed because the origin of such sequences could not be assigned. At least 2-fold expansion over unstimulated cells and a minimum CFSE-low frequency of 0.002% (template counts) or 0.001% (read counts) were required for clones to be classified as alloreactive. Clones were considered mappable if detected in sequenced pre-transplant spleen, lymph node, or MLR CFSE-low populations of the donor or recipient. The cumulative frequency of alloreactive clones was calculated as a percentage of all sequences, weighted by copy number. What TCRdb holds here is the immuneACCESS table cut down to in-frame rearrangements. Part of the clones is not present; checked against another copy, under half of the missing clones reflect an unresolved V gene, and the others are unexplained. V, J and clone size were drawn from that table, and D and trimming were deduced from the DNA. The table for this sample lists 60,000 to 65,000 clones; over 90% of them were counted only once. The top ten clones comprise about 1.7% of the sample.

The data stem from a study of graft-versus-host responses after intestinal transplantation (dated by TCRdb to about 2021). Concerning the study at large: The transplants that recipients received were multivisceral, liver-intestinal, or isolated intestinal. All recipients received anti-thymocyte globulin induction followed by maintenance tacrolimus and steroids for around three years. After intestinal transplantation, graft-versus-host and host-versus-graft alloreactive T cell clones were followed in the graft, circulation and bone marrow using bulk TCR-beta CDR3 sequencing. To identify alloreactive clones, pre-transplant mixed lymphocyte reaction products were sequenced and compared with unstimulated pre-transplant donor and recipient T cells. The cohort enrolled under 25 intestinal transplant recipients including one retransplant, and 3 patients lacking pretransplant specimens were excluded. A peak of at least 4% donor T cells among recipient peripheral blood mononuclear cells was the definition used for donor T cell macrochimerism. Samples from three later patients were sequenced in-house on an Illumina MiSeq with MiXCR processing rather than by the commercial service.

Study-level results and caveats: GvH clones were detected in recipient bone marrow, and some of these GvH clones were observed earlier in ileal mucosa or blood, consistent with an intestinal mucosal origin. The relatively low number and heterogeneity of intestinal transplant patients limited the conclusions. In the allografts of patients with donor T cell macrochimerism, GvH to HvG T cell clonal ratios were high. Peak levels of circulating GvH clones were associated with declines in HvG clones early after transplant.

V is pared back by 6 bases and J by 3 bases, with 11 bases lying between the germline termini. The CDR3 sequence holds 13 residues, the cysteine and phenylalanine included. Only the CDR3 DNA is retained, 39 bases long and in frame from the first base. The CDR1 and CDR2 encoded by the germline V gene (reference sequence) are PRHDT and FYEKMQ. This TCR derives from a human donor who was the organ donor for an intestinal transplant. The chain is made from TRBV13 and TRBJ1-1; the D gene is possibly TRBD1, with 6 bases matching. Sequenced here: unstimulated CD8+ T cells sorted from spleen or lymph node cells, sampled before transplant. The CDR3 has the sequence CASSMQGYTEAFF. Here is the DNA: TGTGCCAGCAGTATGCAGGGGTACACTGAAGCTTTCTTT.